This T cell receptor beta chain stems from a study of blood T cell repertoires in COVID-19. CDR3 size: 15 residues. V shed 2 bases, J shed 2 bases, and the junction held 5 bases outside the gene matches. The germline gives CDR1 LGHDT, CDR2 YNNKEL (reference sequence). Assay used: immunoSEQ multiplex PCR; TCRdb lists only in-frame clones, some missing. The sample has about 320,000 clones; 89% are singletons. Sample: peripheral blood. This clonotype originated in a man aged 18 to 29 who had recovered from COVID-19. The J gene is TRBJ2-7, the V gene TRBV3-1 (or the pseudogene TRBV3-2); 8 nucleotides line up with TRBD2. CDR3 loop: CASSQRAGGAYEQYF. CDR3 bases: TGTGCCAGCAGCCAAAGGGCGGGGGGTGCCTACGAGCAGTACTTC.